This T cell receptor (beta chain) was captured in a study of cytomegalovirus exposure and HLA in healthy donors. Looking at the study overall: For the approximately 390 genotyped donors, 81% fell within the Caucasian-associated ancestry cluster. Overall study findings and caveats: Fewer N-insertions (relative to the approximately 700-donor mean) were reportedly seen in an Asian-associated ancestry cluster in a later analysis. Data from an earlier analysis indicated that most TCR beta V segments were productive either about 90% or about 30% of the time. Accurate prediction of most subjects' HLA-A and HLA-B alleles from TCR beta sequences was reported.

Concerning this clone itself: Its antigen remains unknown. This sample includes further DNA sequences coding for the same CDR3.

This CDR3 comprises 14 residues. Germline lookup yields CDR1 SGDLS and CDR2 YYNGEE. Deletions cut 1 base from V and 6 bases from J, with 13 bases between. PCR amplification relied on 60 Vbeta primers (plus 13 Jbeta primers). The assay was immunoSEQ multiplex PCR, and TCRdb's table has in-frame clones only and misses some. The table records hundreds of thousands of clones, over 70% of them present only once. The clonotype comes from a boy aged 2-15 years in good health and CMV-seronegative. Input material: PBMCs. The chain links TRBV9 to TRBJ1-1; D gene uncertain. The CDR3 sequence: CASSVSGDLAEAFF. As DNA, the CDR3 is TGTGCCAGCAGCGTATCCGGGGATCTGGCTGAAGCTTTCTTT. Filled out from reference TRBV9 and TRBJ1-1, the complete variable domain reads DSGVTQTPKHLITATGQRVTLRCSPRSGDLSVYWYQQSLDQGLQFLIQYYNGEERAKGNILERFSAQQFPDLHSELNLSSLELGDSALYFCASSVSGDLAEAFFGQGTRLTVV.